This entry is about one T cell receptor (beta chain). Treatment indicated: oral pan-JAK inhibitor, 5-10 mg twice daily. RNA was extracted and reverse transcribed into cDNA as the sequencing template. Sequencing was performed with immunoSEQ multiplex PCR; in TCRdb, only in-frame clones are kept and a portion is missing. This table has about 140,000 clones, approximately 86% appearing once. The record originates from a study of CD8+ T cells in alopecia areata. Sequenced material: CD8+ T cells sorted from blood, taken at week 4, from a patient treated with tofacitinib. This receptor was obtained from a human donor with alopecia areata.

The CDR3 coding sequence is TGTGCCAGCAGTTTAAGGGACAGGGTTAATGAGCAGTTCTTC. It is translated as CASSLRDRVNEQFF. The chain carries TRBV27 and TRBJ2-1; the match to TRBD1 covers 9 bases. CDR1 is MNHEY, CDR2 SMNVEV, per germline (reference sequence). J gave up 7 bases and V 2 bases, and 3 bases lay outside the gene matches. The CDR3 covers 14 residues.